Each of the 9 T cell receptor beta chains below was sequenced from the same sample in a study of T cell responses to AZD1222 COVID-19 vaccine. Assay: immunoSEQ multiplex PCR; the TCRdb copy retains only in-frame clones and omits some. The sample contains 110,000 to 150,000 clones, around 90% of which appear only once. This sample comprised peripheral blood, obtained on day 0 of AZD1222 vaccination. These receptors originate from an adult in good health.

This chain joins TRBV19 and TRBJ1-1, with D possibly TRBD1 on 6 matching bases. The germline CDR1 and CDR2 sequences are LNHDA and SQIVND (reference sequence). V lost 5 bases, J lost 1 base, and 8 bases lay in between. The CDR3 runs 13 residues. The CDR3 reads CASSFRGNTEAFF. CDR3 bases: TGTGCCAGTAGTTTCAGGGGGAACACTGAAGCTTTCTTT.

This clone has more than one count but fewer than ten. The chain has TRBV11-2 and TRBJ2-7; the match to TRBD1 covers 7 bases. Germline CDR1 and CDR2: SGHAT and FQNNGV. The CDR3 loop spans 13 amino acids. The V segment lost 5 bases and the J segment 3 bases; nucleotides outside the gene matches: 4. The CDR3 DNA is TGTGCCAGCAGCCCGACAGGGCGCTACGAGCAGTACTTC. It yields the protein CASSPTGRYEQYF.

This chain links TRBV19 with TRBJ1-5; D is perhaps TRBD1 (6 bases). The CDR3 runs to 13 residues. Trimming shortened V by 5 bases and J by 9 bases, and 14 bases separated the two germline ends. Germline V CDR1 and CDR2: LNHDA, SQIVND (reference sequence). The CDR3 spells CASSSGGRGPQHF. The CDR3 region has the DNA TGTGCCAGTAGTTCGGGGGGGCGCGGGCCCCAGCATTTT. The full variable domain, its missing parts supplied by reference TRBV19 and TRBJ1-5, is DGGITQSPKYLFRKEGQNVTLSCEQNLNHDAMYWYRQDPGQGLRLIYYSQIVNDFQKGDIAEGYSVSREKKESFPLTVTSAQKNPTAFYLCASSSGGRGPQHFGDGTRLSIL.

J is TRBJ2-7 and V is TRBV27; the D gene could be TRBD1 or TRBD2 (6 bases each). CDR1 is MNHEY, CDR2 SMNVEV, per germline (reference sequence). Trimming shortened V by 3 bases and J by 3 bases, and 12 bases separated the two germline ends. This CDR3 is built from 14 residues. The CDR3 is CASSFVGGRYEQYF. CDR3 in DNA: TGTGCCAGCAGTTTCGTGGGGGGCCGCTACGAGCAGTACTTC.

The gene calls are TRBV28 and TRBJ1-4, with D tentatively TRBD1 (5 bases). With 10 bases removed from V and 1 base from J, the gap between germline ends came to 13 bases. CDR3 size: 14 residues. CDR1 MDHEN and CDR2 SYDVKM come from the germline V gene. CDR3 sequence reads: CATGGGVTNEKLFF. CDR3 bases: TGTGCCACCGGCGGGGGGGTAACTAATGAAAAACTGTTTTTT. Together with reference TRBV28 and TRBJ1-4, the CDR3 gives the full variable domain: DVKVTQSSRYLVKRTGEKVFLECVQDMDHENMFWYRQDPGLGLRLIYFSYDVKMKEKGDIPEGYSVSREKKERFSLILESASTNQTSMYLCATGGGVTNEKLFFGSGTQLSVL.

V is TRBV27 and J is TRBJ2-7; 8 bases fit TRBD1. The trim removed 2 bases at V and 6 bases at J, leaving 6 bases unmatched. CDR1 and CDR2 from the germline V gene are MNHEY and SMNVEV (reference sequence). The CDR3 is 14 residues long. The CDR3 loop is CASSLGQGSGEQYF. DNA for the CDR3: TGTGCCAGCAGTTTAGGACAGGGTAGTGGCGAGCAGTACTTC.

The chain joins TRBV7-3 to TRBJ2-3; TRBD1 matches 8 bases. Per the germline V gene, CDR1 is SGHTA and CDR2 is FQGTGA. CDR3 length: 16 residues. The V and J ends lost 5 bases and 1 base, in that order; junction bases with no gene match: 8. CDR3 sequence reads: CASSLSPGQGTDTQYF. The CDR3 nucleotides read TGTGCCAGCAGCCTTTCCCCGGGACAGGGCACAGATACGCAGTATTTT. The full variable domain, rest sourced from reference TRBV7-3 and TRBJ2-3, is GAGVSQTPSNKVTEKGKYVELRCDPISGHTALYWYRQSLGQGPEFLIYFQGTGAADDSGLPNDRFFAVRPEGSVSTLKIQRTERGDSAVYLCASSLSPGQGTDTQYFGPGTRLTVL.

CDR3 coding DNA: TGTGCTAGTGGTTTGGGGGGTGAAACTAGCAATCAGCCCCAGCATTTT. It specifies CASGLGGETSNQPQHF. The chain links TRBV12-5 to TRBJ1-5; no definite D call. The germline V gene encodes CDR1 LGHNT and CDR2 FRNRAP. Trimming took off 1 base at V and 0 bases at J, with 10 bases between the two ends. The CDR3 is 16 amino acids.

The chain uses TRBV5-5 and TRBJ2-3, with 8 bases aligning to TRBD2. This CDR3 is 15 amino acids long. V lost 4 bases, J lost 1 base, and 5 bases stayed unmatched. Germline lookup yields CDR1 SGHKS and CDR2 YYEKEE (reference sequence). In DNA, the CDR3 is TGTGCCAGCAGCGACACTAGCGGCCGCACAGATACGCAGTATTTT. This encodes CASSDTSGRTDTQYF.